A selection of T cell receptor beta chains follows, all from one sample in a study of control samples from healthy donors and cancer patients. Only in-frame clones appear in the TCRdb table, and some are missing; sequencing was by immunoSEQ multiplex PCR. The table records 350,000 to 450,000 clones, around 90% of them present only once. The sample consisted of PBMCs. These receptor sequences come from a man aged 35 to 55 with head and neck cancer. The CDR3 runs from the conserved cysteine through the conserved F or W. Each record gives: J gene, clone size, V gene, CDR3 protein. Rows give clone size only sometimes, using once, few, many, or a class for an expanded clone.

J gene: TRBJ2-1; clone size: -; V gene: TRBV6-6; CDR3 protein: CASEVRTYNEQFF
J gene: TRBJ2-5; clone size: -; V gene: TRBV5-1; CDR3 protein: CASSYEGGLETQYF
J gene: TRBJ1-1; clone size: -; V gene: TRBV11-3; CDR3 protein: CASSLGRGNTEAFF
J gene: TRBJ2-7; clone size: once; V gene: TRBV5-1; CDR3 protein: CASSPEQGGSYEQYF
J gene: TRBJ1-1; clone size: -; V gene: TRBV13; CDR3 protein: CASSSDMTGNTEAFF
J gene: TRBJ1-5; clone size: -; V gene: TRBV7-2; CDR3 protein: CASSLYDQGPSNQPQHF
J gene: TRBJ1-1; clone size: -; V gene: TRBV4-1; CDR3 protein: CASSRGETNTEAFF
J gene: TRBJ2-7; clone size: -; V gene: TRBV5-6; CDR3 protein: CASSLAGPSSYEQYF
J gene: TRBJ1-4; clone size: few; V gene: TRBV6-2/TRBV6-3; CDR3 protein: CASSDAGATNEKLFF
J gene: TRBJ1-5; clone size: -; V gene: TRBV4-2; CDR3 protein: CASSQQGDSNQPQHF
J gene: TRBJ2-1; clone size: -; V gene: TRBV3-1/TRBV3-2; CDR3 protein: CASSQFRGVRGVNEQFF
J gene: TRBJ2-2; clone size: -; V gene: TRBV7-3; CDR3 protein: CASSLEGRNTGELFF